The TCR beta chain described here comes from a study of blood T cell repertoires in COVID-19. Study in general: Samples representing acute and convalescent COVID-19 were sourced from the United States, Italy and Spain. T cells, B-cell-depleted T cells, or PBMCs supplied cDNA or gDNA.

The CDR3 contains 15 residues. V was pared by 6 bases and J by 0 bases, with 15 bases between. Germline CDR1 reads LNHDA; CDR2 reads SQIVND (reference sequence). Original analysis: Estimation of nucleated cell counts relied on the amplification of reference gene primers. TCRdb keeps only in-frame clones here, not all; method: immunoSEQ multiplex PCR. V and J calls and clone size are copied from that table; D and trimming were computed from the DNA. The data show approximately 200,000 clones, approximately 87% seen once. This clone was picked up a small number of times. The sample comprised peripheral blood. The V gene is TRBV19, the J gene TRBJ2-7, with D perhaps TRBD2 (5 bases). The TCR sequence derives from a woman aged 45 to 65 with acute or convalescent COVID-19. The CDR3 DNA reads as TGTGCCAGTAGGGATAGTCGGGGAGCCTCCTACGAGCAGTACTTC. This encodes CASRDSRGASYEQYF. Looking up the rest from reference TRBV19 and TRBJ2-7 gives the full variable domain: DGGITQSPKYLFRKEGQNVTLSCEQNLNHDAMYWYRQDPGQGLRLIYYSQIVNDFQKGDIAEGYSVSREKKESFPLTVTSAQKNPTAFYLCASRDSRGASYEQYFGPGTRLTVT.